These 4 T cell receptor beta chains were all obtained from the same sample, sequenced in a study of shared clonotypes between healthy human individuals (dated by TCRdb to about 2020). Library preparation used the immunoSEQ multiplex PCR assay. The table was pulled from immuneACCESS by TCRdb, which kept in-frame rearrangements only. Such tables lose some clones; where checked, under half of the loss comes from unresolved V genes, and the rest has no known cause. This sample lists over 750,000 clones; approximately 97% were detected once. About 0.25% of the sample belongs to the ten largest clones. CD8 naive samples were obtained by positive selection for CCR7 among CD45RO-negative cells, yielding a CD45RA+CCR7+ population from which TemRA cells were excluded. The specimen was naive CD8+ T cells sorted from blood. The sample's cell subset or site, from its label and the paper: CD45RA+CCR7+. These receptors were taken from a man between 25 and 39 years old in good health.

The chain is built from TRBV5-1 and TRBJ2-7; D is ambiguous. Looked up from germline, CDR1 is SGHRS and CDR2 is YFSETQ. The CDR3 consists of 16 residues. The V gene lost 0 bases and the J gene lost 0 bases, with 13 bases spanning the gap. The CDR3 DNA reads TGCGCCAGCAGCTTGGCGGAGCCCTCGAGCTCCTACGAGCAGTACTTC. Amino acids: CASSLAEPSSSYEQYF.

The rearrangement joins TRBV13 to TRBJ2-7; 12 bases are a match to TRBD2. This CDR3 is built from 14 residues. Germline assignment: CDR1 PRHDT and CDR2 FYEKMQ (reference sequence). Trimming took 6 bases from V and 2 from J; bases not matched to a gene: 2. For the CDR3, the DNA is TGTGCCAGCAGTCTAGCGGGAGGGCCCTACGAGCAGTACTTC. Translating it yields CASSLAGGPYEQYF.

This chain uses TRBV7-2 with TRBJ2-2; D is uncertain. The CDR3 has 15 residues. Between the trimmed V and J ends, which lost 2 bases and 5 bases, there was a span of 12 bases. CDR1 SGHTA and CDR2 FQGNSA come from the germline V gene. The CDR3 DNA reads TGTGCCAGCAGCTTAATGTGGCGTAGTACCGGGGAGCTGTTTTTT. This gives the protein CASSLMWRSTGELFF.

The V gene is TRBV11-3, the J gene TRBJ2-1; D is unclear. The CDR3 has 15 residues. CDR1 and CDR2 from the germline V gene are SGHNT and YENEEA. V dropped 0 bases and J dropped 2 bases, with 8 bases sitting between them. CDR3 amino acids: CASSLEYGTYNEQFF. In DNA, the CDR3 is TGTGCCAGCAGCTTAGAATATGGCACCTACAATGAGCAGTTCTTC.